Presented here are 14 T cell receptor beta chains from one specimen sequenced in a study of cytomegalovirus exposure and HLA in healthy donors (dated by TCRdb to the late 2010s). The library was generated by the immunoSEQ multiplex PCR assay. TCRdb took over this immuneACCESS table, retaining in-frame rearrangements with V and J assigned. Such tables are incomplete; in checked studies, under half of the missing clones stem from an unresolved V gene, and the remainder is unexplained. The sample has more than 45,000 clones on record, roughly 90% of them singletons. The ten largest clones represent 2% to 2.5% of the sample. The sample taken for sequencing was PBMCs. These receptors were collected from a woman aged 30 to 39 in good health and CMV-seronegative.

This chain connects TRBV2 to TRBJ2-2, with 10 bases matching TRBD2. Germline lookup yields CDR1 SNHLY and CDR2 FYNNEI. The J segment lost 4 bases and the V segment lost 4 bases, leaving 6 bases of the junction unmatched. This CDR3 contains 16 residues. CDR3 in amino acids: CASSVELAGVTGELFF. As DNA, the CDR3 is TGTGCCAGCAGTGTTGAGCTAGCGGGAGTCACCGGGGAGCTGTTTTTT. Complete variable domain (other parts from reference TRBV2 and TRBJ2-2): EPEVTQTPSHQVTQMGQEVILRCVPISNHLYFYWYRQILGQKVEFLVSFYNNEISEKSEIFDDQFSVERPDGSNFTLKIRSTKLEDSAMYFCASSVELAGVTGELFFGEGSRLTVL.

The CDR3 nucleotides read TGTGCCAGTAGTATTTGGGGACAGGGGGCTCGGGAGACCCAGTACTTC. Its protein product is CASSIWGQGARETQYF. This sequence joins TRBV19 and TRBJ2-5, with TRBD1 matching 12 bases. The CDR3 length is 16 residues. Per the germline V gene, CDR1 is LNHDA and CDR2 is SQIVND (reference sequence). V trimming: 3 bases; J trimming: 5 bases; junction bases outside the gene matches: 7.

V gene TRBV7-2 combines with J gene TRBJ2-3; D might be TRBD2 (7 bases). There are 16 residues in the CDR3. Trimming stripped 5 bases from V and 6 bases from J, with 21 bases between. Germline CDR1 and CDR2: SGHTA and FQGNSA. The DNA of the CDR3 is TGTGCCAGCAGCATGAGGGGGGGGGTCTCACCTGATACGCAGTATTTT. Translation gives CASSMRGGVSPDTQYF. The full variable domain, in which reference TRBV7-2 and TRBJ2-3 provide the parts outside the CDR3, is GAGVSQSPSNKVTEKGKDVELRCDPISGHTALYWYRQSLGQGLEFLIYFQGNSAPDKSGLPSDRFSAERTGGSVSTLTIQRTQQEDSAVYLCASSMRGGVSPDTQYFGPGTRLTVL.

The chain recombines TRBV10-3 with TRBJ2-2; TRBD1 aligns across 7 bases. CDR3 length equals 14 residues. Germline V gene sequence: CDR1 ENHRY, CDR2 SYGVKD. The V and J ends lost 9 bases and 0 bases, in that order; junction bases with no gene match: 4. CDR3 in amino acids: CAITGQPNTGELFF. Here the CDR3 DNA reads TGTGCCATTACGGGACAGCCGAACACCGGGGAGCTGTTTTTT.

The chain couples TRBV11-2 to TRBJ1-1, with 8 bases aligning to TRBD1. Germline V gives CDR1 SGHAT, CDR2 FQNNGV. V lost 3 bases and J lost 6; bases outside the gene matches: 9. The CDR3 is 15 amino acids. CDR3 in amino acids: CASSFLGQGFPEAFF. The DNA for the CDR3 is TGTGCCAGCAGCTTCCTTGGACAGGGATTTCCTGAAGCTTTCTTT.

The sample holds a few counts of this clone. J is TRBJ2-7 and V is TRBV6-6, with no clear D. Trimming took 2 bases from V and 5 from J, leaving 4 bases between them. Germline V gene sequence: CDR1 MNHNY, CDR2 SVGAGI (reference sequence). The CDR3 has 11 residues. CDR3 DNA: TGTGCCAGCAGTTACCAGAACGAGCAGTACTTC. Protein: CASSYQNEQYF.

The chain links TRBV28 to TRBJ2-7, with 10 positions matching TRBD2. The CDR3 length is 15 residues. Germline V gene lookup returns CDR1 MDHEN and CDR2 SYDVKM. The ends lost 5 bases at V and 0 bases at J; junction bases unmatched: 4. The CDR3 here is CASSALAGDSYEQYF. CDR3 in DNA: TGTGCCAGCAGTGCTCTAGCGGGAGACTCCTACGAGCAGTACTTC.

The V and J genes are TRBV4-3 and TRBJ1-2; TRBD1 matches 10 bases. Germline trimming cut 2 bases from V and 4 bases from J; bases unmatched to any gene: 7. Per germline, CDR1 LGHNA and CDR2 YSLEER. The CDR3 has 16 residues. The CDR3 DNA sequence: TGCGCCAGCAGCCAACTTGGGGACAGGGGATCCTATGGCTACACCTTC. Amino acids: CASSQLGDRGSYGYTF.

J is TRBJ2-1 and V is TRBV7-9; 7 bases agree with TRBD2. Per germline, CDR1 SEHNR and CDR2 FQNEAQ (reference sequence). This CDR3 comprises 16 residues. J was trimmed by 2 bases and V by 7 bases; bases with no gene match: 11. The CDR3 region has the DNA TGTGCCAGCAACGACGGCGGGAGCGAGGCCTACAATGAGCAGTTCTTC. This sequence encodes CASNDGGSEAYNEQFF.

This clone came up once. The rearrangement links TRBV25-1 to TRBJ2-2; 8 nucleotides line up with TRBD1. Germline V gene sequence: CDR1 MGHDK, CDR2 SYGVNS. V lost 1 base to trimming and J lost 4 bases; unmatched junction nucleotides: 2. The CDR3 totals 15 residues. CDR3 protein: CASSESRGLTGELFF. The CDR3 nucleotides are TGTGCCAGCAGTGAATCCAGGGGGCTCACCGGGGAGCTGTTTTTT.

Here the CDR3 reads CASSEGTSGDQMAQYF. CDR3 nucleotide sequence: TGTGCCAGCAGTGAAGGGACTAGCGGGGACCAGATGGCCCAGTACTTC. This chain connects TRBV6-1 to TRBJ2-5, with TRBD2 identical over 12 bases. CDR1 and CDR2 from the germline V gene are MNHNS and SASEGT. Losses at the gene ends were 1 base for V and 9 bases for J; bases not matched to a gene: 9. CDR3 length: 16 amino acids.

The CDR3 DNA is TGTGCCAGCAGCCTAAACCCGGGACAGGGGGCGCGTCAGCCCCAGCATTTT. Protein: CASSLNPGQGARQPQHF. V is TRBV7-8 and J is TRBJ1-5, with 12 bases fitting TRBD1. The length of the CDR3 is 17 residues. Germline values: CDR1 SGHVS, CDR2 FQNEAQ. With 5 bases clipped from V and 6 bases from J, the junction kept 11 bases outside the gene matches.

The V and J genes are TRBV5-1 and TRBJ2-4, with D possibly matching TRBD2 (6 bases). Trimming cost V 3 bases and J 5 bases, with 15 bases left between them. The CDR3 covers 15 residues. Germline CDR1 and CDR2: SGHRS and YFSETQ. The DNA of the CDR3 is TGCGCCAGCAGCTCCCATGGCGGGGCGGAAAACATTCAGTACTTC. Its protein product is CASSSHGGAENIQYF.

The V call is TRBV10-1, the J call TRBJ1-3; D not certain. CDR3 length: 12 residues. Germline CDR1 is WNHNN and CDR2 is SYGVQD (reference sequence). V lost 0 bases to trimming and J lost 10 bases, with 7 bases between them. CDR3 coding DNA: TGCGCCAGCAGTGAGTCGGAACAGACCATATATTTT. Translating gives CASSESEQTIYF.